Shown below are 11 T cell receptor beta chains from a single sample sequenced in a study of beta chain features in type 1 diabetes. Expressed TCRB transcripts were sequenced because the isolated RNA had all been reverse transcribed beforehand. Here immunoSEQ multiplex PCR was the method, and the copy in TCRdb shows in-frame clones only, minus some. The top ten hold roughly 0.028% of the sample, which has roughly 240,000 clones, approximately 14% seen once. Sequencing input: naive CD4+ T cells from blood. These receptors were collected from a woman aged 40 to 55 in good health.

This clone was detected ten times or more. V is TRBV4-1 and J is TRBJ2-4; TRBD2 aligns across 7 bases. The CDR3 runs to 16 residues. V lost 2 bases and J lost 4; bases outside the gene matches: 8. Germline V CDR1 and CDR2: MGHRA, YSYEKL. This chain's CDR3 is CASSQLNAGVKNIQYF. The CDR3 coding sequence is TGCGCCAGCAGCCAACTTAATGCGGGAGTTAAAAACATTCAGTACTTC.

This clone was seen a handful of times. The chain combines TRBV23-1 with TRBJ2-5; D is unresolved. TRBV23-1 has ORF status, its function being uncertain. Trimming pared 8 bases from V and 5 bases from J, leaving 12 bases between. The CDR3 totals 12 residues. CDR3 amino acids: CASRPPEETQYF. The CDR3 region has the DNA TGCGCCAGCCGTCCACCTGAGGAGACCCAGTACTTC.

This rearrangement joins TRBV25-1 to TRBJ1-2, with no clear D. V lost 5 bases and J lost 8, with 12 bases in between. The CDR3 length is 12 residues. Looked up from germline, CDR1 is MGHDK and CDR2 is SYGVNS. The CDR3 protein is CASSTQIRGYTF. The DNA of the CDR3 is TGTGCCAGCAGTACCCAGATACGCGGCTACACCTTC.

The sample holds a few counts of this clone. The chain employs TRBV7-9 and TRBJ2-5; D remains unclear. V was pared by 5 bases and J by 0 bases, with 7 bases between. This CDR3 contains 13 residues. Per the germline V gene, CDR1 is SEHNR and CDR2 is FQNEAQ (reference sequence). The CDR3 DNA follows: TGTGCCAGCAGCCACGACAACCAAGAGACCCAGTACTTC. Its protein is CASSHDNQETQYF.

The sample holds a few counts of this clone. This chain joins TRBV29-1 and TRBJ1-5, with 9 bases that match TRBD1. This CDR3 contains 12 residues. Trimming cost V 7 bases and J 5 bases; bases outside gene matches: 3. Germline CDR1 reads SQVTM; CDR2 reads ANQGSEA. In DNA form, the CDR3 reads TGCAGCGCCAGACAGGGGGATCAGCCCCAGCATTTT. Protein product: CSARQGDQPQHF.

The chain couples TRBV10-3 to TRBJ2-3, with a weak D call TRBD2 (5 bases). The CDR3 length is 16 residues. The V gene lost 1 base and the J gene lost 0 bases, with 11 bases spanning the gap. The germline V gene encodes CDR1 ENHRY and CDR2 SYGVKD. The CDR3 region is CAISEWETHSTDTQYF. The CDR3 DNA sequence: TGTGCCATCAGTGAGTGGGAGACCCACAGCACAGATACGCAGTATTTT.

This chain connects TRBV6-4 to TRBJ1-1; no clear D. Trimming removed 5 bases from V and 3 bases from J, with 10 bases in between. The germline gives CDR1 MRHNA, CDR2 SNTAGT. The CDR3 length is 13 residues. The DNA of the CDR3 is TGTGCCAGCAGTAACGACTGGGACACTGAAGCTTTCTTT. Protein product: CASSNDWDTEAFF.

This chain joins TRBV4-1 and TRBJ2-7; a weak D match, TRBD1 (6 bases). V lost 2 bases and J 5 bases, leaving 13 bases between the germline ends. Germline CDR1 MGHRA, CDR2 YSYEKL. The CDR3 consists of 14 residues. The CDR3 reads CASSQPDRPHEQYF. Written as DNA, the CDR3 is TGCGCCAGCAGCCAACCCGACAGGCCGCACGAGCAGTACTTC.

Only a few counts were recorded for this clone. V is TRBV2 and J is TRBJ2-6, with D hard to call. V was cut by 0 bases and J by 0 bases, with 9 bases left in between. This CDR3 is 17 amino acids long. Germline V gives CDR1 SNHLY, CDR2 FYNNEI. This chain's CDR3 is CASSEALHSSGANVLTF. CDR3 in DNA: TGTGCCAGCAGTGAAGCGCTTCACAGCTCTGGGGCCAACGTCCTGACTTTC.

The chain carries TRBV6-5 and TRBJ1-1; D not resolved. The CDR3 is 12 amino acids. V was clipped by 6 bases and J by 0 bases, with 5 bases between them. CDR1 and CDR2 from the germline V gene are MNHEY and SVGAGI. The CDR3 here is CASRPVNTEAFF. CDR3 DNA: TGTGCCAGCAGGCCGGTGAACACTGAAGCTTTCTTT.

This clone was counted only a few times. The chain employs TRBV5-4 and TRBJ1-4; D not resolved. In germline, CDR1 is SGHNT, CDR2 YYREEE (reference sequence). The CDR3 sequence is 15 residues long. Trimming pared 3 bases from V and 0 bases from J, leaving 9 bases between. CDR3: CASSSQDSTNEKLFF. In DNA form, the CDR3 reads TGTGCCAGCAGCTCGCAGGATTCAACTAATGAAAAACTGTTTTTT.